This T cell receptor beta chain was captured in a study of cytomegalovirus exposure and HLA in healthy donors. CDR1 WSHSY and CDR2 SAAADI come from the germline V gene. The CDR3 sequence is 15 residues long. With 4 bases clipped from V and 1 base from J, the junction kept 6 bases outside the gene matches. With regard to this clone: Its antigen is not known.

The study ran its PCR with 60 Vbeta and 13 Jbeta primers. The assay was immunoSEQ multiplex PCR, and TCRdb's table has in-frame clones only and misses some. The data show about 110,000 clones, 60% to 85% seen once. Samples came from healthy bone marrow donors. Findings and limits, study-wide: DRB1 showed the most TCR associations and HLA-C the fewest in a later analysis, as rates varied by HLA locus. The listing of about 150 TCR beta chains classed them as cytomegalovirus-associated.

This receptor was identified in a woman aged 25 to 45 in good health and CMV-seronegative. The V and J genes are TRBV10-2 and TRBJ1-1; TRBD1 aligns across 7 bases. What was sequenced was PBMCs. This CDR3 reads CASSGLTGPNTEAFF. CDR3 bases: TGCGCCAGCAGTGGCTTGACAGGGCCGAACACTGAAGCTTTCTTT.